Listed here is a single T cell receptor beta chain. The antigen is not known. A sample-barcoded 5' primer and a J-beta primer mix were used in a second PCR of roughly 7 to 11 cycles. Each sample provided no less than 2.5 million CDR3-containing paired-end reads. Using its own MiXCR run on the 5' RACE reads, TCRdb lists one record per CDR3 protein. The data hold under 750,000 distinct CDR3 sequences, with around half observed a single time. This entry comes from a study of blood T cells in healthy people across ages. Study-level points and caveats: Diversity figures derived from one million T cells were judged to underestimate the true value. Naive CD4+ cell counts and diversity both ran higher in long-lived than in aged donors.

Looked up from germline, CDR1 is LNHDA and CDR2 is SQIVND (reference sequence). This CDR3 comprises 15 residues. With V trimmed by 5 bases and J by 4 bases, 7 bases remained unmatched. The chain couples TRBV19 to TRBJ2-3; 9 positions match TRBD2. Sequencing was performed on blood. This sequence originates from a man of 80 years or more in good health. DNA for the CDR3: TGTGCCAGTAGTCCCCGCAGCGGGAGGTCAGATACGCAGTATTTT. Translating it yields CASSPRSGRSDTQYF.